The entry below describes one TCR beta chain. This record belongs to a study of blood T cell repertoires in COVID-19. The overall study: Samples of COVID-19 (acute and convalescent) were obtained from the United States, Italy and Spain.

Per the study methods: Reference gene primer amplification yielded estimated nucleated cell counts. Data came from immunoSEQ multiplex PCR; TCRdb stores just in-frame clones and leaves some out. Clone size and V and J calls were adopted from that table, with D and trimming inferred from the DNA. This table has approximately 200,000 clones, around 88% appearing once. Losses at the gene ends were 4 bases for V and 5 bases for J; bases not matched to a gene: 12. Germline CDR1 is SGHRS and CDR2 is YFSETQ. CDR3 size: 17 residues. The clonotype was recovered from a woman in her twenties or thirties who had been exposed to COVID-19. The genes are TRBV5-1 and TRBJ2-3; 11 nucleotides agree with TRBD1. What was sequenced was PBMCs or T cells enriched from blood (not recorded which). As DNA, the CDR3 is TGCGCCAGCAGCAAGGGCGGACAGGGGGCGCAGGGAGATACGCAGTATTTT. Its translation: CASSKGGQGAQGDTQYF.